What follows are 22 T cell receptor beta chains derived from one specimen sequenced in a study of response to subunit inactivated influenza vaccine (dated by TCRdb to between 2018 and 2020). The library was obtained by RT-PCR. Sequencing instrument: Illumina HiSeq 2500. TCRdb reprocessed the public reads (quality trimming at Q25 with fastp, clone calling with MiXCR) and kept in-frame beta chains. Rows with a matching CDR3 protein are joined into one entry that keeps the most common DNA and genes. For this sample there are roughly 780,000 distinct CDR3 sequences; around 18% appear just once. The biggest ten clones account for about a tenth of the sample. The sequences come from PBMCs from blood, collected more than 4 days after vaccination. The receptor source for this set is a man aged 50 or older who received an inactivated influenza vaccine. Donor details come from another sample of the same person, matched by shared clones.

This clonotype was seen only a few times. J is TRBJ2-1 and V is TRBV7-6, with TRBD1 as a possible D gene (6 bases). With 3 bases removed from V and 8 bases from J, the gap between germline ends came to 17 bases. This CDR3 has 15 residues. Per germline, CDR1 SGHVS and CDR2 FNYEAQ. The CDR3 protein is CASSFFLGGRDEQFF. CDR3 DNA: TGTGCCAGCAGCTTTTTTCTAGGGGGACGAGATGAGCAGTTCTTC.

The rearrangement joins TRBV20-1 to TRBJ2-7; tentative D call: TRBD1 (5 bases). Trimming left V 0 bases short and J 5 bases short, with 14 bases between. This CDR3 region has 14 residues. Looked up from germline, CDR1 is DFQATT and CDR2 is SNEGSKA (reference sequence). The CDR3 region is CSARDQNRLHEQYF. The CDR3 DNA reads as TGCAGTGCTAGAGATCAAAACAGGTTACACGAGCAGTACTTC.

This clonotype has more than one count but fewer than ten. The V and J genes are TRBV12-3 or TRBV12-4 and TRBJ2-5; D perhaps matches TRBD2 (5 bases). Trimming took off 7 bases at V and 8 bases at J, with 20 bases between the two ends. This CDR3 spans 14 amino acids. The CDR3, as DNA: TGTGCCAGCACCCGCGCGGGCAGCTCAGGAACCCAGTACTTC. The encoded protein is CASTRAGSSGTQYF.

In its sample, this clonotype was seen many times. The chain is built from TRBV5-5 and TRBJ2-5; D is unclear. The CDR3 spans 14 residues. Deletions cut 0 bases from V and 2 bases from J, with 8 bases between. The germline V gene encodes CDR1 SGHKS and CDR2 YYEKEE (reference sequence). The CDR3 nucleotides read TGTGCCAGCAGCTTGGTGGCAGTTCAAGAGACCCAGTACTTC. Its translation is CASSLVAVQETQYF.

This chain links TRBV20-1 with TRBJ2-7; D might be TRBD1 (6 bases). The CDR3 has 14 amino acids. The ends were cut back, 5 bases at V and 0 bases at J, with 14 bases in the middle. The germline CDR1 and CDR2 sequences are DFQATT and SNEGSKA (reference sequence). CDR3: CSAHPTGTSYEQYF. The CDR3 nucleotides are TGCAGTGCTCACCCCACAGGGACCTCCTACGAGCAGTACTTC.

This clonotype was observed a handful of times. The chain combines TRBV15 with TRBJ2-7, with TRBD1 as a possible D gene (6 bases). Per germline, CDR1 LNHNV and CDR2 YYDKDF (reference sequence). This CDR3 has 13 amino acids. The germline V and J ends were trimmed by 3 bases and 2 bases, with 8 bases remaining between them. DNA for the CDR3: TGTGCCACCAGCAGCGGACAGACCTACGAGCAGTACTTC. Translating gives CATSSGQTYEQYF.

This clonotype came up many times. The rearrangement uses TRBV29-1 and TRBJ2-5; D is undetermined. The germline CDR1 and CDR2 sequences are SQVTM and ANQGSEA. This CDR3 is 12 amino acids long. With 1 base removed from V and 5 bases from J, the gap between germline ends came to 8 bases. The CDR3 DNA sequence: TGCAGCGTTGAAGGGTGGGTCGAGACCCAGTACTTC. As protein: CSVEGWVETQYF. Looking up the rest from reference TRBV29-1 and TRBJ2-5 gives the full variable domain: SAVISQKPSRDICQRGTSLTIQCQVDSQVTMMFWYRQQPGQSLTLIATANQGSEATYESGFVIDKFPISRPNLTFSTLTVSNMSPEDSSIYLCSVEGWVETQYFGPGTRLLVL.

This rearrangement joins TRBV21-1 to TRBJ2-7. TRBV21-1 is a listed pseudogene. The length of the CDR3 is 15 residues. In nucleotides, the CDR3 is TGTGCCAGCAGCAAAGTCCCCAGGGACTCCTACGAGCAGTACTTC. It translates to CASSKVPRDSYEQYF.

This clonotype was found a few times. CDR3 in DNA: TGCAGTGCACCTGATCCTAGCGGGGGGGCATCAGATACGCAGTATTTT. As protein: CSAPDPSGGASDTQYF. The chain is built from TRBV20-1 and TRBJ2-3, with 12 bases aligning to TRBD2. The germline V gene has CDR1 DFQATT and CDR2 SNEGSKA (reference sequence). The ends lost 6 bases at V and 4 bases at J; junction bases unmatched: 11. The CDR3 contains 16 residues.

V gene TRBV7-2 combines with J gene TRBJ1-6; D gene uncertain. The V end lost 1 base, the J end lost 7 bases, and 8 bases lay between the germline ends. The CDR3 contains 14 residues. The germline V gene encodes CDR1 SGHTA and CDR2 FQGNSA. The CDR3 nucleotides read TGTGCCAGCAGCTTAGGAGGGCAGAATTCACCCCTCCACTTT. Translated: CASSLGGQNSPLHF. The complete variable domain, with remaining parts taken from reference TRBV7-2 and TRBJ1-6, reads GAGVSQSPSNKVTEKGKDVELRCDPISGHTALYWYRQSLGQGLEFLIYFQGNSAPDKSGLPSDRFSAERTGGSVSTLTIQRTQQEDSAVYLCASSLGGQNSPLHFGNGTRLTVT.

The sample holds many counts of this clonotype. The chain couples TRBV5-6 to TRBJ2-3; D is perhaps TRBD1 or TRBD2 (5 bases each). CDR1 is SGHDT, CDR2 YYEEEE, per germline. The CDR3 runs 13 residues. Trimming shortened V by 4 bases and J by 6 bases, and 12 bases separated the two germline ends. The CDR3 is CASSRDAGDTQYF. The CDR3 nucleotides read TGTGCCAGCAGCCGGGACGCCGGGGATACGCAGTATTTT.

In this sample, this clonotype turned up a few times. CDR3 nucleotides: TGCGCCAGCAGCCTGACAGCCCTGGGGATCTACGAGCAGTACTTC. Translation: CASSLTALGIYEQYF. The V and J genes are TRBV5-1 and TRBJ2-7; D is perhaps TRBD1 (5 bases). The germline CDR1 and CDR2 sequences are SGHRS and YFSETQ. Trimming took 4 bases from V and 3 from J, leaving 17 bases between them. This CDR3 comprises 15 residues.

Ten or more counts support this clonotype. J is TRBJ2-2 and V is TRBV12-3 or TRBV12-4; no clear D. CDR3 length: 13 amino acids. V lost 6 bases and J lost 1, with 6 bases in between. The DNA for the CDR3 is TGTGCCAGCAGATCATTGAACACCGGGGAGCTGTTTTTT. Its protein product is CASRSLNTGELFF.

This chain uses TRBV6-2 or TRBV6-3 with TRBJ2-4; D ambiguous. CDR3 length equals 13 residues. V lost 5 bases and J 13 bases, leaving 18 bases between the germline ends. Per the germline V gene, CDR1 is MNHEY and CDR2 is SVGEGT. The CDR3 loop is CASSMVDIFHQYF. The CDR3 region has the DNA TGTGCCAGCAGTATGGTCGACATTTTCCACCAGTACTTC.

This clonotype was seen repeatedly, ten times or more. This CDR3 reads CASSQEVSQETQYF. The CDR3 bases are TGCGCCAGCAGCCAAGAAGTCAGCCAAGAGACCCAGTACTTC. V and J are TRBV4-3 and TRBJ2-5, with D unclear. Trimming stripped 0 bases from V and 1 base from J, with 6 bases between. The CDR3 sequence is 14 residues long. Germline CDR1 is LGHNA and CDR2 is YSLEER.

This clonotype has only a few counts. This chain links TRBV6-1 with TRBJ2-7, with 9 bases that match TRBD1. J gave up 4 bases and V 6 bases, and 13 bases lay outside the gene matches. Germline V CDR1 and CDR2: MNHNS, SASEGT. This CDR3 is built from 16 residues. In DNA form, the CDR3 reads TGTGCCAGCAGCCAACACTCTACAGGGGGCAGGTACGAGCAGTACTTC. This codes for CASSQHSTGGRYEQYF.

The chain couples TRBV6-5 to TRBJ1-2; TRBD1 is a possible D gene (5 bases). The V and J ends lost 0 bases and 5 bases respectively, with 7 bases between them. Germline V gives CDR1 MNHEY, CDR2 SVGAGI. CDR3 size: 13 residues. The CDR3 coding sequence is TGTGCCAGCAGTTACTCGGGGGGGTATGGCTACACCTTC. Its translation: CASSYSGGYGYTF.

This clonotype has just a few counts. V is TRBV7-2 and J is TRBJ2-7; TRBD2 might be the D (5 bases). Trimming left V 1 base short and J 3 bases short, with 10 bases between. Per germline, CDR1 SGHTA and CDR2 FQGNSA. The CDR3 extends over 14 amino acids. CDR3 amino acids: CASSLGRRDYEQYF. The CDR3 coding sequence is TGTGCCAGCAGCTTAGGGCGACGGGACTACGAGCAGTACTTC. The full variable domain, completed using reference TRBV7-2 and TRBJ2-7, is GAGVSQSPSNKVTEKGKDVELRCDPISGHTALYWYRQSLGQGLEFLIYFQGNSAPDKSGLPSDRFSAERTGGSVSTLTIQRTQQEDSAVYLCASSLGRRDYEQYFGPGTRLTVT.

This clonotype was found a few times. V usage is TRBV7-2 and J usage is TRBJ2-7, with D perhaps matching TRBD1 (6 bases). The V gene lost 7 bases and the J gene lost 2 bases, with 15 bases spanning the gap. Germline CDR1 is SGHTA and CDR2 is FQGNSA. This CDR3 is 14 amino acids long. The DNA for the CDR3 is TGTGCCAGCACAGGACAGCCGTACGCCTACGAGCAGTACTTC. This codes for CASTGQPYAYEQYF.

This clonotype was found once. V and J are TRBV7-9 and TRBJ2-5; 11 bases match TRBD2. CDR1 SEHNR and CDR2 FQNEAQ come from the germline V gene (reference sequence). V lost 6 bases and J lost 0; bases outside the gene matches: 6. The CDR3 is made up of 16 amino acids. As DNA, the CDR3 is TGTGCCAGCAGGCCACCTAGCGGGGGGTACCAAGAGACCCAGTACTTC. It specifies CASRPPSGGYQETQYF. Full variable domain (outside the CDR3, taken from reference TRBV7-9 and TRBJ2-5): DTGVSQNPRHKITKRGQNVTFRCDPISEHNRLYWYRQTLGQGPEFLTYFQNEAQLEKSRLLSDRFSAERPKGSFSTLEIQRTEQGDSAMYLCASRPPSGGYQETQYFGPGTRLLVL.

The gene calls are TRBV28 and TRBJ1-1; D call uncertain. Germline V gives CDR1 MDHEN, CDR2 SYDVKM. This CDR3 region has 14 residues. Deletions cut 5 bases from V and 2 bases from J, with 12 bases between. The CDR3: CASSPPRVNTEAFF. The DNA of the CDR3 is TGTGCCAGCAGTCCCCCTAGGGTAAACACTGAAGCTTTCTTT.

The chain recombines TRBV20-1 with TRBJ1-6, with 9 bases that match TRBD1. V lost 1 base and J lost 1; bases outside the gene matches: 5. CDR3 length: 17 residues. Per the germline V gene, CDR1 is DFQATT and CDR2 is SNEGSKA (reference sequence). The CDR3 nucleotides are TGCAGTGCTAGAGCCCGGGGACAGGGATCCTATAATTCACCCCTCCACTTT. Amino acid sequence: CSARARGQGSYNSPLHF.